This T cell receptor (beta chain) was identified during a study of CD8 T cells in ankylosing spondylitis. Study-level points and caveats: Clones linked with disease were CD8+ and fairly uncommon in the peripheral blood. Seemingly characteristic of ankylosing spondylitis blood was a TCR beta motif consisting of about 8 highly homologous variants. Reports say disease-linked clones showed up significantly more in matched ankylosing spondylitis synovial fluid.

This CDR3 is 13 amino acids long. Trimming cost V 5 bases and J 2 bases, with 10 bases left between them. CDR1 is SEHNR, CDR2 FQNEAQ, per germline (reference sequence). This clonotype has a handful of counts. Its antigen is not known. TCR beta libraries were made by quantitative 5'-RACE with molecular barcodes. A single record per CDR3 protein comes from TCRdb applying MiXCR to the 5' RACE reads. This sample yields some 840,000 distinct CDR3 sequences, of which about 11% are seen a single time; roughly 0.51% belongs to the top ten. This clonotype originated in a male donor with ankylosing spondylitis. Material: blood, either unsorted or a sorted T cell fraction (not recorded which). V is TRBV7-9 and J is TRBJ2-7; TRBD1 might be the D (5 bases). In DNA form, the CDR3 reads TGTGCCAGCAGCGAAACAGGACCCTACGAGCAGTACTTC. Translating gives CASSETGPYEQYF.